These 17 T cell receptor beta chains were sequenced from one sample in a study of T cells in Graves' hyperthyroidism and ophthalmopathy. The CDR3 regions of TCR beta were amplified from RNA transcripts. The TCR CDR3 was amplified in a first-round RT-PCR using the HTBI primer set. MiXCR, applied by TCRdb to the multiplex PCR reads, yields one record per CDR3 protein. Among around 370,000 distinct CDR3 sequences listed, approximately 17% were seen once. The sample taken for sequencing was blood. All receptors come from a young man with Graves' ophthalmopathy.

This clonotype was detected ten times or more. V gene TRBV5-1 combines with J gene TRBJ1-1, with 11 bases identical to TRBD1. In germline, CDR1 is SGHRS, CDR2 YFSETQ. Trimming cost V 0 bases and J 1 base; bases outside gene matches: 2. The CDR3 has 16 residues. Here the CDR3 DNA reads TGCGCCAGCAGCTTGGTAGGACAGGGGGCGAACACTGAAGCTTTCTTT. Its translation: CASSLVGQGANTEAFF.

This clonotype was counted ten times or more. The chain employs TRBV3-1 and TRBJ2-3; D may correspond to TRBD1 or TRBD2 (5 bases each). V lost 0 bases and J 2 bases, leaving 6 bases between the germline ends. The germline V gene has CDR1 LGHDT and CDR2 YNNKEL (reference sequence). CDR3 length equals 14 residues. The CDR3 spells CASSQDGTTDTQYF. As DNA, the CDR3 is TGTGCCAGCAGCCAAGATGGGACCACAGATACGCAGTATTTT.

At least ten counts were recorded for this clonotype. This chain links TRBV6-1 with TRBJ1-6; possibly TRBD1 for D (6 bases). The germline CDR1 and CDR2 sequences are MNHNS and SASEGT. CDR3 length: 19 residues. The V gene lost 2 bases and the J gene lost 13 bases, with 30 bases spanning the gap. CDR3 sequence reads: CASSEQGQTPIGQGGPLHF. CDR3 sequence (DNA): TGTGCCAGCAGTGAACAGGGACAAACCCCGATCGGTCAAGGAGGGCCCCTCCACTTT.

This clonotype came up many times. The genes are TRBV5-1 and TRBJ2-2, with 8 bases aligning to TRBD1. The V gene's germline CDR1 is SGHRS and CDR2 YFSETQ. This CDR3 has 14 amino acids. Trimming at V came to 4 bases and at J to 4 bases, leaving 3 bases not matched to a gene. In nucleotides, the CDR3 is TGCGCCAGCAGCACAACAGGGGGCACCGGGGAGCTGTTTTTT. It codes for CASSTTGGTGELFF. Supplemented by reference TRBV5-1 and TRBJ2-2, the full variable domain reads KAGVTQTPRYLIKTRGQQVTLSCSPISGHRSVSWYQQTPGQGLQFLFEYFSETQRNKGNFPGRFSGRQFSNSRSEMNVSTLELGDSALYLCASSTTGGTGELFFGEGSRLTVL.

This clonotype was seen repeatedly, ten times or more. DNA of the CDR3: TGCAGTGCTAGCCGCGGGGCTGGGACCGGGGAGCTGTTTTTT. As protein: CSASRGAGTGELFF. The chain carries TRBV20-1 and TRBJ2-2; TRBD2 is a possible D gene (6 bases). Trimming stripped 3 bases from V and 5 bases from J, with 13 bases between. The CDR3 sequence is 14 residues long. CDR1 and CDR2 (germline): DFQATT, SNEGSKA (reference sequence).

This clonotype was detected ten times or more. V and J are TRBV28 and TRBJ1-1; no definite D call. The CDR3 spans 14 residues. Germline lookup yields CDR1 MDHEN and CDR2 SYDVKM. Trimming left V 9 bases short and J 0 bases short, with 14 bases between. Here the CDR3 DNA reads TGTGCCAGTACGGAGGCGTACTTGAACACTGAAGCTTTCTTT. Its protein product is CASTEAYLNTEAFF.

The CDR3 region is CSVFRGEGETQYF. In DNA, the CDR3 is TGCAGTGTGTTTCGCGGGGAAGGGGAGACCCAGTACTTC. The rearrangement joins TRBV20-1 to TRBJ2-5, with D maybe TRBD2 (6 bases). V was clipped by 7 bases and J by 5 bases, with 17 bases between them. The CDR3 extends over 13 amino acids. From germline, CDR1 is DFQATT and CDR2 SNEGSKA (reference sequence).

This clonotype has ten or more counts. The chain employs TRBV7-9 and TRBJ2-3; D gene unclear. The length of the CDR3 is 12 residues. V dropped 4 bases and J dropped 5 bases, with 7 bases sitting between them. The germline gives CDR1 SEHNR, CDR2 FQNEAQ (reference sequence). CDR3 in amino acids: CASSSPGDTQYF. DNA for the CDR3: TGTGCCAGCAGCTCCCCGGGAGATACGCAGTATTTT.

This clonotype was recorded at least ten times. The chain employs TRBV6-1 and TRBJ1-5; D might be TRBD1 (6 bases). Germline CDR1 reads MNHNS; CDR2 reads SASEGT. V shed 6 bases and J shed 3 bases, with 9 bases lying between them. This CDR3 is built from 13 residues. CDR3 DNA: TGTGCCAGCAGGTCAGGGGTCAATCAGCCCCAGCATTTT. It encodes CASRSGVNQPQHF.

The J gene is TRBJ2-3, the V gene TRBV5-1; no clear D gene. Trimming took 3 bases from V and 3 from J, leaving 11 bases between them. The CDR3 has 14 residues. Per the germline V gene, CDR1 is SGHRS and CDR2 is YFSETQ. CDR3 sequence (DNA): TGCGCCAGCAGCTCGATTCCGGAAACAGATACGCAGTATTTT. Residues: CASSSIPETDTQYF.

The chain carries TRBV6-2 or TRBV6-3 and TRBJ1-1; 8 bases line up with TRBD1. This CDR3 has 16 amino acids. The V gene end was trimmed by 5 bases and the J gene end by 4 bases; junction bases not matched to a gene: 12. Germline loops: CDR1 MNHEY, CDR2 SVGEGT. In DNA, the CDR3 is TGTGCCAGCAGTCCCGGACAGGGTAGAGGGGGCACTGAAGCTTTCTTT. Translated: CASSPGQGRGGTEAFF.

This clonotype appeared a few times. The J gene is TRBJ1-2, the V gene TRBV10-3; perhaps TRBD1 as D (5 bases). Germline loops: CDR1 ENHRY, CDR2 SYGVKD. The CDR3 is 14 amino acids. Deletions cut 0 bases from V and 7 bases from J, with 12 bases between. CDR3 nucleotide sequence: TGTGCCATCAGTGAGTCGTCAGGGTCAATTGGCTACACCTTC. Protein product: CAISESSGSIGYTF.

At least ten counts were recorded for this clonotype. The chain is built from TRBV12-3 or TRBV12-4 and TRBJ2-3, with TRBD2 identical over 9 bases. The CDR3 is 16 residues long. Trimming at V came to 1 base and at J to 2 bases, leaving 4 bases not matched to a gene. The CDR3 spells CASSLVAGAFTDTQYF. CDR3 DNA: TGTGCCAGCAGTTTAGTAGCGGGGGCTTTCACAGATACGCAGTATTTT.

The rearrangement uses TRBV28 and TRBJ2-7; 9 nucleotides match TRBD2. Trimming removed 7 bases from V and 2 bases from J; junction bases left unmatched: 12. The CDR3 length is 16 residues. Germline V lookup: CDR1 MDHEN, CDR2 SYDVKM. The CDR3, as DNA: TGTGCCAGCAACCGATTCGGGACTAGCAGTACCTACGAGCAGTACTTC. Translation: CASNRFGTSSTYEQYF.

In its sample, this clonotype was seen many times. The chain employs TRBV20-1 and TRBJ2-3; D is tentatively TRBD1 or TRBD2 (5 bases each). The germline V gene encodes CDR1 DFQATT and CDR2 SNEGSKA (reference sequence). V shed 1 base and J shed 0 bases, with 11 bases lying between them. This CDR3 has 15 amino acids. The CDR3 DNA follows: TGCAGTGCTAGAGTGGTGGGGGATAGCACAGATACGCAGTATTTT. Protein product: CSARVVGDSTDTQYF.

This clonotype was counted at least ten times. The chain recombines TRBV18 with TRBJ2-1, with D perhaps matching TRBD1 (7 bases). The length of the CDR3 is 15 residues. Trimming took 3 bases from V and 3 from J, leaving 12 bases between them. Germline CDR1 is KGHSH and CDR2 is LQKENI. The CDR3 sequence is CASSPDREVYNEQFF. CDR3 sequence (DNA): TGTGCCAGCTCACCTGACAGGGAGGTCTACAATGAGCAGTTCTTC.

The chain has TRBV7-2 and TRBJ2-5; D gene unclear. Trimming stripped 2 bases from V and 3 bases from J, with 13 bases between. The germline V gene encodes CDR1 SGHTA and CDR2 FQGNSA. The CDR3 length is 15 residues. Written as DNA, the CDR3 is TGTGCCAGCAGCTTACTCTCGTGGGGTGAAGAGACCCAGTACTTC. This translates into CASSLLSWGEETQYF.